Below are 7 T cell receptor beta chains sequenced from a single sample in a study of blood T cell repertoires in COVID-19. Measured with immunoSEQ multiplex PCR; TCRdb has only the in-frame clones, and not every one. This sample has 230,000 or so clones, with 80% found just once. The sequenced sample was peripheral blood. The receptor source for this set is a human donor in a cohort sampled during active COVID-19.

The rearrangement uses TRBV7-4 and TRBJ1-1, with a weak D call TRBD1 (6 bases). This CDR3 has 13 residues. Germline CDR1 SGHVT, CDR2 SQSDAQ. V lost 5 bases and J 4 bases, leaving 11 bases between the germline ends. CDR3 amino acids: CASSRTGTTEAFF. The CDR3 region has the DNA TGTGCCAGCAGCAGAACAGGGACCACTGAAGCTTTCTTT.

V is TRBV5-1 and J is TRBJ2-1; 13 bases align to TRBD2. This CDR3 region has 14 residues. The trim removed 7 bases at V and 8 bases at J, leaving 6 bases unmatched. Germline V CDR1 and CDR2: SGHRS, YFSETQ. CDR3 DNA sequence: TGCGCCAGCTTTACTAGCGGGAGGGCCGATGAGCAGTTCTTC. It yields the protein CASFTSGRADEQFF. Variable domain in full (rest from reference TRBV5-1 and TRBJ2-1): KAGVTQTPRYLIKTRGQQVTLSCSPISGHRSVSWYQQTPGQGLQFLFEYFSETQRNKGNFPGRFSGRQFSNSRSEMNVSTLELGDSALYLCASFTSGRADEQFFGPGTRLTVL.

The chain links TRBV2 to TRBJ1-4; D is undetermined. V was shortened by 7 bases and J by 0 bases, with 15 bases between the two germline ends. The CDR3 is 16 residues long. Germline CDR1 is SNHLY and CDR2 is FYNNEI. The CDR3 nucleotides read TGTGCCAGCACCCGAGGGAGGGTCTCAACTAATGAAAAACTGTTTTTT. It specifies CASTRGRVSTNEKLFF.

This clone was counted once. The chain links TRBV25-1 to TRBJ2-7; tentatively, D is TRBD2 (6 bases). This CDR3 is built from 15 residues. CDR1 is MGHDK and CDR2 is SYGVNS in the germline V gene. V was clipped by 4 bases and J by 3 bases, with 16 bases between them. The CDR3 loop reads CASSGSGRQIYEQYF. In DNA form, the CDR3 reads TGTGCCAGCAGTGGGTCCGGGAGACAGATCTACGAGCAGTACTTC.

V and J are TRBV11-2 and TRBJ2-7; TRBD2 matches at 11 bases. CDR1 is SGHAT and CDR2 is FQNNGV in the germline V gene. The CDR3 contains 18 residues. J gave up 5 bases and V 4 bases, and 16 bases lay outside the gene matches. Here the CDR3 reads CASSSRQVGSGRENEQYF. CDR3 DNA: TGTGCCAGCAGCTCCCGACAAGTGGGTAGCGGGAGGGAAAACGAGCAGTACTTC.

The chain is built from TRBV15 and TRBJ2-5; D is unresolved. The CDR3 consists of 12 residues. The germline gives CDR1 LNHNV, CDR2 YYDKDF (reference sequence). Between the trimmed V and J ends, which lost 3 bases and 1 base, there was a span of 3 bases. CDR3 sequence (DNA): TGTGCCACCAGCAGGGCCCAAGAGACCCAGTACTTC. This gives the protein CATSRAQETQYF.

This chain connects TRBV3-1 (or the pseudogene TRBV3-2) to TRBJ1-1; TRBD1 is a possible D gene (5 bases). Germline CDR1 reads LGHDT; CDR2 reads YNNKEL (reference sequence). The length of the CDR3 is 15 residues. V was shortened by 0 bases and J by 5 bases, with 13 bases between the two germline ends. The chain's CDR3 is CASSQDWGGGTEAFF. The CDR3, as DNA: TGTGCCAGCAGCCAAGATTGGGGCGGGGGGACTGAAGCTTTCTTT.